This T cell receptor (beta chain) stems from a study of T cell responses to AZD1222 COVID-19 vaccine. General study findings and limits: Following two doses of AZD1222, Spike-specific TCR breadth and depth rose.

Notes on this clone: Its antigen is not identified.

Data came from immunoSEQ multiplex PCR; TCRdb stores just in-frame clones and leaves some out. The table lists fewer than 85,000 clones, 70% to 90% of them singletons. Investigators merged groups given second doses at roughly 4 or roughly 12 weeks. CDR1 SGHTA and CDR2 FQGTGA come from the germline V gene. This CDR3 contains 14 residues. V dropped 5 bases and J dropped 5 bases, with 15 bases sitting between them. The specimen comprised peripheral blood, sampled 28 days after the second AZD1222 dose. The TCR comes from an adult who received the AZD1222 COVID-19 vaccine. The chain employs TRBV7-3 and TRBJ2-5; the D is unclear. The CDR3 reads CASSPRADSETQYF. CDR3 DNA sequence: TGTGCCAGCAGCCCCAGAGCTGACTCGGAGACCCAGTACTTC. The full variable domain, with the rest looked up from reference TRBV7-3 and TRBJ2-5, is GAGVSQTPSNKVTEKGKYVELRCDPISGHTALYWYRQSLGQGPEFLIYFQGTGAADDSGLPNDRFFAVRPEGSVSTLKIQRTERGDSAVYLCASSPRADSETQYFGPGTRLLVL.